The TCR beta chain described here comes from a study of tissue T cells after allogeneic stem cell transplantation. For the study at large: Several unmodified and three CD34-selected T-cell-depleted grafts went to graft-versus-host disease patients. Tissue samples with histologically apparent lymphocytes on H&E review were prioritized for sequencing. Study-level results: Only a limited share of tissue TCRs appeared in blood or spleen. TCR repertoires tracked anatomic similarity, regardless of disease or transplant status.

As concerns this clone: The antigen remains undetermined.

Sequenced by immunoSEQ multiplex PCR; TCRdb stores in-frame clones only, minus some. The sample includes around 6,800 clones, around 78% of them seen just once. Germline V gives CDR1 SGHNT, CDR2 YYREEE (reference sequence). V was shortened by 1 base and J by 3 bases, with 5 bases between the two germline ends. There are 12 residues in the CDR3. Sample: skin, taken at autopsy. The clonotype comes from an older male patient with steroid-refractory graft-versus-host disease after an allogeneic stem cell transplant. T cells may partly derive from the graft donor. The rearrangement links TRBV5-4 to TRBJ2-7; D call uncertain. CDR3 nucleotides: TGTGCCAGCAGCTTGCGCAGCTACGAGCAGTACTTC. It codes for CASSLRSYEQYF.